This T cell receptor (beta chain) was recorded in a study of blood T cell repertoires in COVID-19. Study details: Researchers got acute and convalescent COVID-19 samples from the United States, Italy and Spain. PBMCs, B-cell-depleted T cells, or T cells provided the cDNA or gDNA that made up the material.

Authors' analysis steps: Estimated nucleated cell counts came from reference gene primer amplification. Some clones are missing from TCRdb's copy, which holds only in-frame ones; the method was immunoSEQ multiplex PCR. D and trimming come from the DNA, and the V and J calls and clone size come from that table. Of 300,000 to 350,000 clones in the sample, 80% to 90% are singletons; the top ten hold over 2%. Per germline, CDR1 SGHVS and CDR2 FQNEAQ. The CDR3 has 14 residues. Trimming cost V 5 bases and J 1 base, with 11 bases left between them. For recovered donors of Cohort 3, there were two negative PCRs, clearance, or symptom resolution. This clone appeared a few times.

Sequencing was done on a sample of PBMCs or T cells enriched from blood (not recorded which). The chain recombines TRBV7-8 with TRBJ2-5; D is unresolved. The clonotype was recovered from a man aged 25-45 years who had recovered from COVID-19. CDR3 in amino acids: CASSHTESQETQYF. In nucleotides, the CDR3 is TGTGCCAGCAGCCATACAGAATCCCAAGAGACCCAGTACTTC. The full variable domain, completed using reference TRBV7-8 and TRBJ2-5, is GAGVSQSPRYKVAKRGQDVALRCDPISGHVSLFWYQQALGQGPEFLTYFQNEAQLDKSGLPSDRFFAERPEGSVSTLKIQRTQQEDSAVYLCASSHTESQETQYFGPGTRLLVL.